This T cell receptor (beta chain) was recovered during a study of control samples from healthy donors and cancer patients. Only in-frame clones appear in the TCRdb table, and some are missing; sequencing was by immunoSEQ multiplex PCR. The sample has some 70,000 clones, nearly 85% seen once. Specimen: blood. The sequence was collected from a man in his 60s in good health.

CDR3: CASSLLSQREWTDTQYF. The CDR3 bases are TGTGCCAGCAGCTTATTGTCCCAGCGGGAGTGGACAGATACGCAGTATTTT. The chain recombines TRBV7-9 with TRBJ2-3; 8 bases align to TRBD2. Per germline, CDR1 SEHNR and CDR2 FQNEAQ (reference sequence). V dropped 2 bases and J dropped 3; count of bases not matched to a gene: 10. The CDR3 has 17 amino acids. The whole variable domain, filled in from reference TRBV7-9 and TRBJ2-3, reads DTGVSQNPRHKITKRGQNVTFRCDPISEHNRLYWYRQTLGQGPEFLTYFQNEAQLEKSRLLSDRFSAERPKGSFSTLEIQRTEQGDSAMYLCASSLLSQREWTDTQYFGPGTRLTVL.